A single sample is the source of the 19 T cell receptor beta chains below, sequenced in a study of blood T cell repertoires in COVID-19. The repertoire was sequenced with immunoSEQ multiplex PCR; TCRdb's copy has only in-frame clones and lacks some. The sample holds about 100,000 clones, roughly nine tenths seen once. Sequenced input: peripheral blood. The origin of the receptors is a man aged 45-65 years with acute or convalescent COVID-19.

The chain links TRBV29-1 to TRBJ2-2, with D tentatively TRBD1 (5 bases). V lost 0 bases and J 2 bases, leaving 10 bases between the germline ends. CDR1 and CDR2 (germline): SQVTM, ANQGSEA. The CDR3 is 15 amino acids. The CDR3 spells CSVEDPGSNTGELFF. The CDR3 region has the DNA TGCAGCGTTGAAGATCCAGGGTCCAACACCGGGGAGCTGTTTTTT.

The CDR3 coding sequence is TGTGCCAAAAACGGACAGGGCAATTCACCCCTCCACTTT. Its translation is CAKNGQGNSPLHF. The genes are TRBV2 and TRBJ1-6; TRBD1 agrees at 8 bases. Germline values: CDR1 SNHLY, CDR2 FYNNEI. The CDR3 is 13 residues long. V dropped 10 bases and J dropped 7; count of bases not matched to a gene: 6.

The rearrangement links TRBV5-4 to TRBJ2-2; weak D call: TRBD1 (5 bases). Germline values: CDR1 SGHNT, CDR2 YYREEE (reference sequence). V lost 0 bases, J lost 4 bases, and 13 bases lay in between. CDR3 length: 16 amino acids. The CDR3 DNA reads TGTGCCAGCAGCTTGGTTTCTGGGGCTGTCACCGGGGAGCTGTTTTTT. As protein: CASSLVSGAVTGELFF. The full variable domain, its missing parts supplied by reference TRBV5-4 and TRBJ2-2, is ETGVTQSPTHLIKTRGQQVTLRCSSQSGHNTVSWYQQALGQGPQFIFQYYREEENGRGNFPPRFSGLQFPNYSSELNVNALELDDSALYLCASSLVSGAVTGELFFGEGSRLTVL.

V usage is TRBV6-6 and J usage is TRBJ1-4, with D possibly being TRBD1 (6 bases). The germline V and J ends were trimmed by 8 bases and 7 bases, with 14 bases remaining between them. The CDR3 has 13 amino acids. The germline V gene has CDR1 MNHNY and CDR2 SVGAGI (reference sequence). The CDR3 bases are TGTGCCAGCGCAGGGGCATGGGGTGAAAAACTGTTTTTT. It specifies CASAGAWGEKLFF.

CDR3 protein: CASSVGGGGGTDTQYF. In DNA form, the CDR3 reads TGTGCCAGCAGCGTAGGGGGCGGGGGAGGCACAGATACGCAGTATTTT. V is TRBV9 and J is TRBJ2-3; 7 bases align to TRBD2. The CDR3 length is 16 residues. Trimming at V came to 0 bases and at J to 1 base, leaving 5 bases not matched to a gene. Germline V gives CDR1 SGDLS, CDR2 YYNGEE.

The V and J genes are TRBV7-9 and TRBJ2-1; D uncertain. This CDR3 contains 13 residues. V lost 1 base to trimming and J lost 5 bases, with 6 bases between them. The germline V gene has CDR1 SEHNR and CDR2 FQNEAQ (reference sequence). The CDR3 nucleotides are TGTGCCAGCAGCTTAGGGAGCGACAATGAGCAGTTCTTC. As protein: CASSLGSDNEQFF.

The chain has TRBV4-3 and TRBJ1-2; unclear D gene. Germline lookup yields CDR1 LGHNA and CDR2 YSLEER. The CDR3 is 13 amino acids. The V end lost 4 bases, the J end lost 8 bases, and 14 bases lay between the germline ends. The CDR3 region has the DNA TGCGCCAGCAGCCGCACACTCGAGGGAGGCTACACCTTC. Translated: CASSRTLEGGYTF.

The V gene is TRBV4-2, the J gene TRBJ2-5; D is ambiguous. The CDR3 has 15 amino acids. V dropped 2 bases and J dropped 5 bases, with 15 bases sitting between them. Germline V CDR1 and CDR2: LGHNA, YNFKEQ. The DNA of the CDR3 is TGTGCCAGCAGCCAAATCCAATCCCGTCAGGAGACCCAGTACTTC. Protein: CASSQIQSRQETQYF.

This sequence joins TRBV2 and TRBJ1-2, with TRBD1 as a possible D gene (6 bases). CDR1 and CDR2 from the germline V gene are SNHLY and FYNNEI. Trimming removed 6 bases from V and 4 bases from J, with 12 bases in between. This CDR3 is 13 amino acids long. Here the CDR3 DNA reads TGTGCCAGCAGGGAGGAACAGGGCTATGGCTACACCTTC. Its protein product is CASREEQGYGYTF.

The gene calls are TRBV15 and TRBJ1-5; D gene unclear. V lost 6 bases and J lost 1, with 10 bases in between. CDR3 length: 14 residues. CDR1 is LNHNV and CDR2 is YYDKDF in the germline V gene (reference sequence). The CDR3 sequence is CATSIEGSNQPQHF. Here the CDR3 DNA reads TGTGCCACCAGTATAGAGGGAAGCAATCAGCCCCAGCATTTT. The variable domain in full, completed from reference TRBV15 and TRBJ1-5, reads DAMVIQNPRYQVTQFGKPVTLSCSQTLNHNVMYWYQQKSSQAPKLLFHYYDKDFNNEADTPDNFQSRRPNTSFCFLDIRSPGLGDTAMYLCATSIEGSNQPQHFGDGTRLSIL.

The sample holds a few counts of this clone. CDR3 sequence reads: CASSLAQRTTDTQYF. CDR3 bases: TGTGCCAGCAGCTTAGCACAGCGGACCACAGATACGCAGTATTTT. This chain links TRBV13 with TRBJ2-3; TRBD2 might be the D (5 bases). Looked up from germline, CDR1 is PRHDT and CDR2 is FYEKMQ (reference sequence). This CDR3 is 15 amino acids long. Deletions cut 1 base from V and 2 bases from J, with 10 bases between.

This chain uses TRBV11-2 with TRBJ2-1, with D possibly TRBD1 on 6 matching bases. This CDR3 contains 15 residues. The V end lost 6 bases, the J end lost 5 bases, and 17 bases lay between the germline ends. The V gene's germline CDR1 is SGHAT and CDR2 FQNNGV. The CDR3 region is CASRPPRTGNNEQFF. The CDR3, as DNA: TGTGCCAGCAGGCCTCCTCGAACAGGGAACAATGAGCAGTTCTTC.

The CDR3 DNA is TGTGCCAGCGGGAGGGACTTCCGTGAGACCCAGTACTTC. Translating it yields CASGRDFRETQYF. The chain uses TRBV6-6 and TRBJ2-5; 7 bases match TRBD2. This CDR3 region has 13 residues. J lost 5 bases, V lost 8 bases, and 8 bases had no gene match. The germline V gene encodes CDR1 MNHNY and CDR2 SVGAGI (reference sequence).

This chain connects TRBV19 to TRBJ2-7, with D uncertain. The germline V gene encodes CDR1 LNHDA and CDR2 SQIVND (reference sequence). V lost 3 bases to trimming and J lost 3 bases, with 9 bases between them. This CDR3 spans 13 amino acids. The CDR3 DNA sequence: TGTGCCAGTAGTATCGGTTACTTCTACGAGCAGTACTTC. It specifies CASSIGYFYEQYF.

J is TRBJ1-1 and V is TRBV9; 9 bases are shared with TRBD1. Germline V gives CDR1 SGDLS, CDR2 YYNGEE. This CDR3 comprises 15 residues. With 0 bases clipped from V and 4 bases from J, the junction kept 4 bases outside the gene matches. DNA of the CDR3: TGTGCCAGCAGCGTAGGGGGACAGGGCGGCACTGAAGCTTTCTTT. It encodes CASSVGGQGGTEAFF.

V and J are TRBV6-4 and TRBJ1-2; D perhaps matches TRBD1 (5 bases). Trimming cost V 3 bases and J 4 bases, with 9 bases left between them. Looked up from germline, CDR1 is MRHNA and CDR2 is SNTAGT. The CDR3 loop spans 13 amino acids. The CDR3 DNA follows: TGTGCCAGCAGTGAGAGGGGAGGCTATGGCTACACCTTC. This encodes CASSERGGYGYTF.

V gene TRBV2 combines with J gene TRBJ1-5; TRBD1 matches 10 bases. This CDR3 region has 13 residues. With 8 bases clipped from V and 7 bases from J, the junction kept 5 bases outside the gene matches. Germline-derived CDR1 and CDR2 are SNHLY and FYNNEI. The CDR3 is CASRQGAEQPQHF. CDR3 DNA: TGTGCCAGCCGACAGGGGGCCGAACAGCCCCAGCATTTT.

The CDR3 nucleotides read TGTGCCAGTAGTACCCATGACAGGGTTCATGGCTACACCTTC. It yields the protein CASSTHDRVHGYTF. The chain links TRBV19 to TRBJ1-2; 7 bases fit TRBD1. The CDR3 consists of 14 residues. With V trimmed by 4 bases and J by 6 bases, 8 bases remained unmatched. Germline CDR1 LNHDA, CDR2 SQIVND (reference sequence).

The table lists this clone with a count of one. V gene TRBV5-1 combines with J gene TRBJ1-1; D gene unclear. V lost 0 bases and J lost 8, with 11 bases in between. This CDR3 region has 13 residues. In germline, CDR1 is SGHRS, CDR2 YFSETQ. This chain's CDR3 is CASSLDWQEEAFF. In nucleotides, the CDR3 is TGCGCCAGCAGCTTGGATTGGCAGGAAGAAGCTTTCTTT.